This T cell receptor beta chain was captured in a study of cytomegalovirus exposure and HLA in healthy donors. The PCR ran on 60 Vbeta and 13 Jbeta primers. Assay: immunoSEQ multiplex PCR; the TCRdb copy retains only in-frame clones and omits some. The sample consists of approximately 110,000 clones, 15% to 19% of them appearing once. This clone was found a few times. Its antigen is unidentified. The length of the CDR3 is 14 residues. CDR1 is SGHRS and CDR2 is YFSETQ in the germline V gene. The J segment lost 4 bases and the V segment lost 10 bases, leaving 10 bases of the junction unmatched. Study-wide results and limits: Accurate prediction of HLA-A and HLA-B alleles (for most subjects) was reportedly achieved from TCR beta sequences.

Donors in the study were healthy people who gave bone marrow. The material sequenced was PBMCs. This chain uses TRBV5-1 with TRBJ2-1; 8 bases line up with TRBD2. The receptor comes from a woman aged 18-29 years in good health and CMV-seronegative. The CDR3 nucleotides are TGCGCCTCCGGGGGGACTAGTGGGTACAATGAGCAGTTCTTC. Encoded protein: CASGGTSGYNEQFF.